The clone carrying this T cell receptor (beta chain) occurred once. Its antigen is not identified. These data belong to a study of CD8 T cells in Susac syndrome. Findings and caveats of the study: A relatively small number of individuals underwent TCR sequencing and HLA analysis.

V lost 0 bases to trimming and J lost 6 bases, with 6 bases between them. The CDR3 has 13 residues. CDR1 MNHEY and CDR2 SVGEGT come from the germline V gene. cDNA came from approximately 0.5 to 1 ug RNA primed by random hexamers. TCR beta CDR3 was amplified by immunoSEQ multiplex PCR. This amplification extended across 54 Vbeta and 13 Jbeta segments. TCRdb re-called the immunoSEQ multiplex PCR reads through MiXCR, storing one row per CDR3 protein. This sample has 120,000 to 150,000 distinct CDR3 sequences, with approximately 93% found just once. Material for sequencing was CD4+ T cells from PBMCs. This receptor was identified in a human donor in good health. The chain couples TRBV6-2 or TRBV6-3 to TRBJ1-5; tentative D call: TRBD1 (5 bases). This CDR3 is CASSYSTAQPQHF. For the CDR3, the DNA is TGTGCCAGCAGTTACTCGACAGCTCAGCCCCAGCATTTT.